This record concerns one TCR beta chain sequence. Each diagnosis was determined on the basis of clinical symptoms, serum thyroxine, TRAb, thyroid ultrasound and orbital computed tomography. RNA transcripts yielded amplified TCR beta CDR3 regions. HTBI primers served in a first-round RT-PCR, which a second-round multiplex PCR followed. Using its own MiXCR run on the multiplex PCR reads, TCRdb lists one record per CDR3 protein. The sample has around 520,000 distinct CDR3 sequences; under 45% are singletons. Trimming pared 3 bases from V and 7 bases from J, leaving 8 bases between. Looked up from germline, CDR1 is SGDLS and CDR2 is YYNGEE. This CDR3 region has 13 residues. The entry originates in a study of Graves' ophthalmopathy and Graves' hyperthyroidism.

V gene TRBV9 combines with J gene TRBJ1-6; D gene unclear. This TCR was recovered from an adult man with Graves' hyperthyroidism. Sequenced: peripheral blood or thyroid tissue (not recorded which). Here the CDR3 reads CASSGGFNSPLHF. CDR3 nucleotide sequence: TGTGCCAGCAGCGGGGGATTCAATTCACCCCTCCACTTT.